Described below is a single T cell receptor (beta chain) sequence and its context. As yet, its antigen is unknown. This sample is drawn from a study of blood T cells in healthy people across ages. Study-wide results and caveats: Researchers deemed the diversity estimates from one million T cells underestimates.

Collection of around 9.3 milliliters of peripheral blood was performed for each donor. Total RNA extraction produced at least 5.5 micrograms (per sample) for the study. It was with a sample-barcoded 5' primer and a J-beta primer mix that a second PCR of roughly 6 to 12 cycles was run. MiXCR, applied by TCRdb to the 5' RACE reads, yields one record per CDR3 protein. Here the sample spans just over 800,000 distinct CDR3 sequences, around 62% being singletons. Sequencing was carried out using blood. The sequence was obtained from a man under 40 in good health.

CDR3 protein: CSVRTGISYEQYF. CDR3 coding DNA: TGCAGCGTGAGGACAGGGATCTCCTACGAGCAGTACTTC. The chain recombines TRBV29-1 with TRBJ2-7, with 8 bases that match TRBD1. J gave up 0 bases and V 6 bases, and 4 bases lay outside the gene matches. CDR3 size: 13 residues. Germline CDR1 SQVTM, CDR2 ANQGSEA.